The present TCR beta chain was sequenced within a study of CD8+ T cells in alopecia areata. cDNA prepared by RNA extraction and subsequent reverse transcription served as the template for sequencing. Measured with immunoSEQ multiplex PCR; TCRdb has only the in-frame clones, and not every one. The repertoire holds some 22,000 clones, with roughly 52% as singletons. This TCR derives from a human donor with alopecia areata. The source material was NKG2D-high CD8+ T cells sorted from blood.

CDR3 in amino acids: CASSFGGGSANEQFF. The CDR3 nucleotides are TGTGCCAGCAGCTTTGGCGGGGGTTCGGCCAATGAGCAGTTCTTC. J is TRBJ2-1 and V is TRBV11-2; 7 bases are a match to TRBD2. V lost 3 bases to trimming and J lost 6 bases; unmatched junction nucleotides: 8. In germline, CDR1 is SGHAT, CDR2 FQNNGV. CDR3 size: 15 residues.